The next 5 T cell receptor beta chains were all read from a single sample in a study of tumor-infiltrating lymphocytes in primary liver carcinoma. From approximately 550 ng of total RNA, TCR beta-specific cDNA was reverse-transcribed using a constant-region primer. Libraries of TCR beta came from three nested multiplex PCR rounds with slightly modified ARM-PCR. In the first two PCR rounds, TRBV1-TRBV30 forward primers were paired with a C-beta reverse primer, and each round lasted roughly 10 cycles. TCRdb itself ran the multiplex PCR reads through MiXCR, one entry per CDR3 protein. The sample yields roughly 91,000 distinct CDR3 sequences, about 70% seen once. For each extraction, RNA and DNA were obtained together from roughly 20-30 mg of unsorted bulk tissue. Sequencing was done on a sample of liver tumor tissue from sampling region 5. As for subset: tumor region T5, tumor centre. The source is a woman aged 55-69 years with primary liver carcinoma and hepatitis B virus infection.

This rearrangement joins TRBV11-3 to TRBJ2-3; D remains ambiguous. With 9 bases removed from V and 6 bases from J, the gap between germline ends came to 16 bases. Germline V CDR1 and CDR2: SGHNT, YENEEA. The CDR3 loop spans 13 amino acids. The CDR3 here is CARSLTPTDTQYF. CDR3 in DNA: TGTGCCAGGAGCCTAACACCCACTGATACGCAGTATTTT. Full variable domain (outside the CDR3, taken from reference TRBV11-3 and TRBJ2-3): EAGVVQSPRYKIIEKKQPVAFWCNPISGHNTLYWYLQNLGQGPELLIRYENEEAVDDSQLPKDRFSAERLKGVDSTLKIQPAELGDSAVYLCARSLTPTDTQYFGPGTRLTVL.

Points on this clonotype: With a much larger clone just one base away, this may be a read error. The CDR3 region has the DNA TGTGCCAGCAGTTACAACGCACAGAGTTCTCAGTACTTC. Its protein product is CASSYNAQSSQYF. The rearrangement links TRBV6-5 to TRBJ2-4; no definite D call. The V end lost 2 bases, the J end lost 12 bases, and 14 bases lay between the germline ends. This CDR3 is built from 13 residues. The germline V gene encodes CDR1 MNHEY and CDR2 SVGAGI.

Note on this clonotype: The junction does not match germline at one end; this may be a read error. The rearrangement joins TRBV11-2 to TRBJ2-4; 7 nucleotides align to TRBD2. CDR1 and CDR2 (germline): SGHAT, FQNNGV. This CDR3 region has 14 residues. CDR3 DNA sequence: TGTGGCAGCAGCAACCGACTAGCTGGAAACATACAGTACTTC. Residues: CGSSNRLAGNIQYF.

Details on this clonotype: This may arise from a read error, as a much more abundant clone is one base away. The chain links TRBV6-6 to TRBJ1-3; D is uncertain. There are 14 residues in the CDR3. Germline V gene lookup returns CDR1 MNHNY and CDR2 SVGAGI (reference sequence). The CDR3 sequence is CASSWSEAGNAIYF. Written as DNA, the CDR3 is TGTGCCAGCAGTTGGTCAGAAGCTGGAAACGCCATATATTTT.

This clonotype was observed many times. This chain joins TRBV6-1 and TRBJ1-2, with D unclear. Trimming removed 6 bases from V and 3 bases from J, with 11 bases in between. There are 13 residues in the CDR3. CDR1 and CDR2 (germline): MNHNS, SASEGT. The CDR3 nucleotides are TGTGCCAGCAGCAAAATCAGTTACTATGGCTACACCTTC. As protein: CASSKISYYGYTF.